This T cell receptor (beta chain) was recovered during a study of neurological immune-mediated disorders. Each CDR3 protein is one row after TCRdb ran MiXCR on the 5' RACE reads. The sample has approximately 50,000 distinct CDR3 sequences; about 3% are singletons. The unsorted libraries were produced from 2 million PBMCs held at -80 C. Germline assignment: CDR1 MGHRA and CDR2 YSYEKL. The CDR3 runs 18 residues. The J segment lost 4 bases and the V segment lost 0 bases, leaving 10 bases of the junction unmatched. The table lists this clonotype with many counts. Sequenced sample: PBMCs. The sequence derives from a man in his forties with multiple sclerosis. This sequence joins TRBV4-1 and TRBJ1-5, with TRBD1 matching over 9 bases. The CDR3: CASSQDLTQGAQNQPQHF. Here the CDR3 DNA reads TGCGCCAGCAGCCAAGACCTTACACAGGGGGCGCAGAATCAGCCCCAGCATTTT.